Here is one TCR beta chain with its context. What it binds is not known. Stated time point: pre-sensitization, week 0. As to treatment: therapeutic diphenylcyclopropenone sensitization with weekly scalp DPC. Researchers extracted total RNA from unfractionated whole blood. This record belongs to a study of human T cells and chemical hapten exposure. Study-wide context: Weekly administration of diphenylcyclopropenone to the scalp of patients continued throughout the approximately 24-week study.

The V gene lost 6 bases and the J gene lost 2 bases, with 9 bases spanning the gap. CDR3 length: 13 amino acids. Study findings and constraints: DPC sensitization produced no change in TCRs with frequency above 1 in 1000.

TCRdb re-analysed the RACE reads in MiXCR, keeping a single row per CDR3 protein. This sample yields 40,000 or so distinct CDR3 sequences, of which more than 10% are seen a single time; more than 1.5% belongs to the top ten. V and J are TRBV12-3 or TRBV12-4 and TRBJ2-3; D is unclear. The specimen comprised whole blood, sampled in connection with sensitization to the hapten diphenylcyclopropenone (DPC). This sequence originates from a woman aged 40 to 50 with alopecia areata. Some clones in this sample may be carry-over from other donors' samples. This chain's CDR3 is CASREHLTDTQYF. CDR3 DNA: TGTGCCAGCAGGGAGCACCTCACAGATACGCAGTATTTT.